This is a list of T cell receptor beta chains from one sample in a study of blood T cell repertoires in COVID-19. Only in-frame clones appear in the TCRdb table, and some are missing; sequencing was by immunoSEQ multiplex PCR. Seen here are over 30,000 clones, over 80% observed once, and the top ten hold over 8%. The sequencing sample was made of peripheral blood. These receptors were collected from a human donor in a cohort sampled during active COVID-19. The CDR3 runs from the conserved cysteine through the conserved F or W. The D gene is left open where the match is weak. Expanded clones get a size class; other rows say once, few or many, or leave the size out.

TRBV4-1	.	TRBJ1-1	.	TGCGCCAGCAGCCAAGACCCCACCGGTTTGAATCAGGTTTTCTTT	CASSQDPTGLNQVFF
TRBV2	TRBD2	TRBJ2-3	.	TGTGCCAGCAGTGGGGGCGGGGGGAGGAATACGCAGTATTTT	CASSGGGGRNTQYF
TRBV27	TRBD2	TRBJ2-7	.	TGTGCCAGCAGCCAAACTAGCGGGGGGCCCGACGAGCAGTACTTC	CASSQTSGGPDEQYF
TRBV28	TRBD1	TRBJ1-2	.	TGTGCCAGCAGCTATACCGGGACAGGCTATGGCTACACCTTC	CASSYTGTGYGYTF
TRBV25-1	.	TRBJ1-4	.	TGTGCCAGCAGTGCGCCGGGGAGGACTAATGAAAAACTGTTTTTT	CASSAPGRTNEKLFF
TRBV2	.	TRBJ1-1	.	TGTGCCAGCACCAGGATGAACACTGAAGCTTTCTTT	CASTRMNTEAFF
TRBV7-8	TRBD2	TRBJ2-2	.	TGTGCCAGCAGCTCCCAACTAGCGGGGGGGCCCGCCGGGGAGCTGTTTTTT	CASSSQLAGGPAGELFF
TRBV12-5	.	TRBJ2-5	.	TGTGCTAGTGGTTTGATTAGCGGCAGAACCCAGTACTTC	CASGLISGRTQYF
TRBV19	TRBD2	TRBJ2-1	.	TGTGCCAGTAGTATAGCCCCACTAGCGGGAGGGGGGAATGAGCAGTTCTTC	CASSIAPLAGGGNEQFF
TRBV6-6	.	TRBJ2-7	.	TGTGCCAGCGCGAGGCGGGCTTACGAGCAGTACTTC	CASARRAYEQYF
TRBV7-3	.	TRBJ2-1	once	TGTGCCAGCAGCGCATCGCATTCCCCCTACAGAGAGCAGTTCTTC	CASSASHSPYREQFF
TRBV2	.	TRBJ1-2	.	TGTGCCAGCGAATTTGACAGGATCTATGGCTACACCTTC	CASEFDRIYGYTF
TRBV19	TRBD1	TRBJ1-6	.	TGTGCCAGTAGGGACAGGGGTATCTATAATTCACCCCTCCACTTT	CASRDRGIYNSPLHF
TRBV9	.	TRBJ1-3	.	TGTGCCAGCAGTGGAGGGGTCTCTGGAAACACCATATATTTT	CASSGGVSGNTIYF
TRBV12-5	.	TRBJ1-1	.	TGTGCTAGTGGCCCGTACGACAGTTCTATTGAAGCTTTCTTT	CASGPYDSSIEAFF
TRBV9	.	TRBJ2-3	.	TGTGCCAGCAGCGTTCCGAGGTCAGACTTCACAGATACGCAGTATTTT	CASSVPRSDFTDTQYF
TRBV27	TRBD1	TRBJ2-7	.	TGTGCCAGCAGTCACCGGGGGAGTCGGACAGGGCCCTACGAGCAGTACTTC	CASSHRGSRTGPYEQYF
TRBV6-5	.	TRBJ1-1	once	TGTGCCAGCAGTTCACAGCTTATGAACACTGAAGCTTTCTTT	CASSSQLMNTEAFF
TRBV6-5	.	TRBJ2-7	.	TGTGCCAGCAGTTACCACAGGGTGAGCGAGCAGTACTTC	CASSYHRVSEQYF
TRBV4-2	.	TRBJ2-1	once	TGTGCCAGCAGCCAAGATCTGTTGAATGAGCAGTTCTTC	CASSQDLLNEQFF
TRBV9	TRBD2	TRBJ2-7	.	TGTGCCAGCAGCGTAGGTTCTAGCGGGAGGGCCGGCGAGCAGTACTTC	CASSVGSSGRAGEQYF
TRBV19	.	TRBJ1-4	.	TGTGCCAGTAGTGTGGCAGGGGATGAAAAACTGTTTTTT	CASSVAGDEKLFF
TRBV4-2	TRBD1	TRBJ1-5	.	TGTGCCAGCAGCCAAGAGGGGGACAGTAGAAATCAGCCCCAGCATTTT	CASSQEGDSRNQPQHF
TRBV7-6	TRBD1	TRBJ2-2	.	TGTGCCAGCAGCGAGACAGGGGACAACACCGGGGAGCTGTTTTTT	CASSETGDNTGELFF
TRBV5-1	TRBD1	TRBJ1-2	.	TGCGCCAGCAGCTGGACAGGGGGCAATGGCTATGGCTACACCTTC	CASSWTGGNGYGYTF
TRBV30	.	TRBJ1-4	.	TGTGCCTGGAGTGTGGCCTCGGAAAAACTGTTTTTT	CAWSVASEKLFF
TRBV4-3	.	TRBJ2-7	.	TGCGCCAGCAGCCATACCGGGGCCTACGAGCAGTACTTC	CASSHTGAYEQYF
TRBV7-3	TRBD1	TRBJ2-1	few	TGTGCCAGCAGCTTAGCTGGGACAGGGGCAACCTACAATGAGCAGTTCTTC	CASSLAGTGATYNEQFF
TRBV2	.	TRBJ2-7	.	TGTGCCAGCAGCGGAGGTGACGAGGCGTACGAGCAGTACTTC	CASSGGDEAYEQYF
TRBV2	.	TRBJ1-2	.	TGTGCCAGCACCCCAGGAAACTATGGCTACACCTTC	CASTPGNYGYTF
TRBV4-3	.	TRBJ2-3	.	TGCGCCAGCAGCCAGGACCAGAGGGGCACAGATACGCAGTATTTT	CASSQDQRGTDTQYF
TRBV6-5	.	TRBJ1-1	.	TGTGCCAGCAAACTAGTAGGGAACACTGAAGCTTTCTTT	CASKLVGNTEAFF
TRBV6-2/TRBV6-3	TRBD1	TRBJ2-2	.	TGTGCCAGCAGTTACTATGGGACAGGGGACACCGGGGAGCTGTTTTTT	CASSYYGTGDTGELFF